The 15 T cell receptor beta chains below were found in one sample sequenced in a study of beta chain features in type 1 diabetes. Overall study findings and caveats: TCRB CDR3 length was moderately but significantly reduced in all four CD4+ subsets of Type 1 diabetes patients.

As every portion of the isolated RNA was reverse transcribed, the sequencing read expressed TCRB transcripts. Profiling relied on immunoSEQ multiplex PCR, and the TCRdb table lists in-frame clones only, not all of them. The table lists 250,000 or so clones, 20% of them singletons. Antigens of these TCRs are unknown. The specimen sequenced was naive CD4+ T cells from blood. These TCRs come from a woman between 35 and 50 years old with type 1 diabetes.

The chain recombines TRBV18 with TRBJ1-1; the match to TRBD1 covers 7 bases. J lost 4 bases, V lost 2 bases, and 10 bases had no gene match. The CDR3 extends over 16 amino acids. CDR1 is KGHSH and CDR2 is LQKENI in the germline V gene. CDR3 residues: CASSPSEGAPGTEAFF. DNA of the CDR3: TGTGCCAGCTCACCAAGCGAGGGGGCGCCGGGCACTGAAGCTTTCTTT.

The chain is built from TRBV2 and TRBJ2-4; perhaps TRBD1 as D (7 bases). The CDR3 has 13 residues. Per the germline V gene, CDR1 is SNHLY and CDR2 is FYNNEI. Trimming shortened V by 10 bases and J by 5 bases, and 15 bases separated the two germline ends. CDR3 bases: TGTGCCACCCTGGAGGGGGCCGAAAACATTCAGTACTTC. Translation gives CATLEGAENIQYF.

The chain carries TRBV28 and TRBJ1-1, with TRBD1 matching 7 bases. This CDR3 spans 13 amino acids. V dropped 3 bases and J dropped 8; count of bases not matched to a gene: 6. Germline-derived CDR1 and CDR2 are MDHEN and SYDVKM. CDR3 loop: CASSFAGGREAFF. The CDR3, as DNA: TGTGCCAGCAGTTTCGCAGGGGGAAGGGAAGCTTTCTTT.

The chain is built from TRBV19 and TRBJ2-4; 9 bases are a match to TRBD1. J was trimmed by 8 bases and V by 6 bases; bases with no gene match: 5. Germline V lookup: CDR1 LNHDA, CDR2 SQIVND (reference sequence). The CDR3 covers 13 residues. The CDR3 sequence is CASSRDRVDIQYF. In nucleotides, the CDR3 is TGTGCCAGTAGCCGGGACAGGGTGGACATTCAGTACTTC. Full variable domain (rest looked up from reference TRBV19 and TRBJ2-4): DGGITQSPKYLFRKEGQNVTLSCEQNLNHDAMYWYRQDPGQGLRLIYYSQIVNDFQKGDIAEGYSVSREKKESFPLTVTSAQKNPTAFYLCASSRDRVDIQYFGAGTRLSVL.

Concerning this clone: The germline gene is not matched at one end of the junction; a read error may be the cause. This chain links TRBV4-3 with TRBJ2-1, with TRBD2 identical over 12 bases. The CDR3 contains 14 residues. Per the germline V gene, CDR1 is LGHNA and CDR2 is YSLEER. The CDR3 region is CATSLGLAGNEQFF. CDR3 bases: TGCGCCACCAGCCTCGGACTAGCGGGAAATGAGCAGTTCTTC.

This clone was counted a few times. The chain links TRBV27 to TRBJ1-4; the D gene is possibly TRBD1 (6 bases). The V end lost 6 bases, the J end lost 6 bases, and 17 bases lay between the germline ends. Germline values: CDR1 MNHEY, CDR2 SMNVEV (reference sequence). The CDR3 is made up of 15 amino acids. The DNA of the CDR3 is TGTGCCAGCAGCAACTGGGGGGGGCGCGATGAAAAACTGTTTTTT. Its translation is CASSNWGGRDEKLFF.

The gene calls are TRBV4-3 and TRBJ2-5; 7 positions agree with TRBD1. Trimming at V came to 4 bases and at J to 2 bases, leaving 10 bases not matched to a gene. This CDR3 is 16 amino acids long. The germline V gene encodes CDR1 LGHNA and CDR2 YSLEER. The DNA for the CDR3 is TGCGCCAGCAGCCGAGGAATCTCGGGACAGCAAGAGACCCAGTACTTC. Amino acids: CASSRGISGQQETQYF.

The rearrangement joins TRBV7-9 to TRBJ2-5; D remains unclear. The CDR3 runs to 12 residues. CDR1 SEHNR and CDR2 FQNEAQ come from the germline V gene (reference sequence). V lost 5 bases to trimming and J lost 10 bases, with 14 bases between them. Here the CDR3 reads CASSPQDRNQYF. The CDR3 DNA reads as TGTGCCAGCAGCCCCCAAGATAGAAACCAGTACTTC.

The chain employs TRBV28 and TRBJ2-7; 8 bases map to TRBD1. Germline CDR1 is MDHEN and CDR2 is SYDVKM. The CDR3 covers 12 residues. V trimming: 4 bases; J trimming: 11 bases; junction bases outside the gene matches: 7. The CDR3 here is CASSSPGTGKYF. The CDR3 nucleotides read TGTGCCAGCAGTTCCCCCGGGACAGGAAAGTACTTC.

The V and J genes are TRBV7-9 and TRBJ1-1; unclear D gene. Trimming cost V 3 bases and J 8 bases, with 7 bases left between them. CDR3 length: 11 amino acids. Germline V gene sequence: CDR1 SEHNR, CDR2 FQNEAQ (reference sequence). The CDR3 sequence is CASSFRGEAFF. Written as DNA, the CDR3 is TGTGCCAGCAGCTTTAGAGGGGAAGCTTTCTTT. The complete variable domain, with remaining parts taken from reference TRBV7-9 and TRBJ1-1, reads DTGVSQNPRHKITKRGQNVTFRCDPISEHNRLYWYRQTLGQGPEFLTYFQNEAQLEKSRLLSDRFSAERPKGSFSTLEIQRTEQGDSAMYLCASSFRGEAFFGQGTRLTVV.

This clone has a handful of counts. The CDR3 sequence: CSVVTGGIGNQPQHF. In DNA form, the CDR3 reads TGCAGCGTGGTTACAGGGGGCATTGGCAATCAGCCCCAGCATTTT. This chain uses TRBV29-1 with TRBJ1-5; 9 bases are shared with TRBD1. J gave up 2 bases and V 6 bases, and 8 bases lay outside the gene matches. Germline loops: CDR1 SQVTM, CDR2 ANQGSEA. This CDR3 is built from 15 residues.

V usage is TRBV28 and J usage is TRBJ1-1; 7 positions match TRBD1. Unmatched junction bases numbered 10, after V lost 4 bases and J lost 11 bases. Germline assignment: CDR1 MDHEN and CDR2 SYDVKM. The CDR3 sequence is 13 residues long. CDR3 sequence reads: CASSSSTGQMAFF. DNA for the CDR3: TGTGCCAGCAGTTCGAGCACGGGACAGATGGCTTTCTTT.

This clone showed up just a few times. V and J are TRBV4-1 and TRBJ2-1; 16 positions match TRBD2. Per the germline V gene, CDR1 is MGHRA and CDR2 is YSYEKL. The CDR3 loop spans 18 amino acids. V lost 4 bases and J lost 7; bases outside the gene matches: 10. CDR3: CASSREPGLAGGRNEQFF. The CDR3 DNA is TGCGCCAGCAGCCGAGAACCGGGACTAGCGGGAGGGAGGAATGAGCAGTTCTTC.

J is TRBJ1-5 and V is TRBV6-5, with 9 bases fitting TRBD1. Germline lookup yields CDR1 MNHEY and CDR2 SVGAGI. The CDR3 covers 13 residues. V shed 5 bases and J 6 bases; nucleotides not matched to a gene: 2. For the CDR3, the DNA is TGTGCCAGCAGTGGACAGGGGCGTCAGCCCCAGCATTTT. Residues: CASSGQGRQPQHF.

This clone turned up a few times. The chain couples TRBV6-1 to TRBJ1-1; D is ambiguous. Looked up from germline, CDR1 is MNHNS and CDR2 is SASEGT. CDR3 length: 12 amino acids. V lost 4 bases and J lost 5, with 8 bases in between. Here the CDR3 DNA reads TGTGCCAGCAGTGTCGGGGATACTGAAGCTTTCTTT. It is translated as CASSVGDTEAFF.